This TCR beta chain was sequenced in a study of control samples from healthy donors and cancer patients. Germline lookup yields CDR1 SGDLS and CDR2 YYNGEE. This CDR3 contains 13 residues. J gave up 5 bases and V 4 bases, and 3 bases lay outside the gene matches. The assay was immunoSEQ multiplex PCR, and TCRdb's table has in-frame clones only and misses some. Here the sample spans 230,000 or so clones, roughly 94% being singletons. This clone showed up just once. V is TRBV9 and J is TRBJ1-5; 7 nucleotides align to TRBD1. The sample taken for sequencing was blood. The TCR sequence derives from a middle-aged man in good health. CDR3 loop: CASSRDSDQPQHF. CDR3 coding DNA: TGTGCCAGCAGCCGGGACAGCGATCAGCCCCAGCATTTT.